The entry below describes one T cell receptor beta chain. Its antigen is unknown. The sample comes from a study of identical twins. Study-wide results and caveats: Those out-of-frame alpha sequences shared by twins showed an excess of low generation probability. Conclusions relied on cross-sectional statistical analysis, not following the same donors.

TCRdb ran MiXCR on the 5' RACE reads and lists one entry per CDR3 protein. The sample carries about 260,000 distinct CDR3 sequences, roughly 7% recorded once. J lost 2 bases, V lost 0 bases, and 3 bases had no gene match. This CDR3 region has 16 residues. These data were also reused for a study on yellow fever vaccine responses in identical twins.

The chain employs TRBV12-3 or TRBV12-4 and TRBJ2-5; 10 bases line up with TRBD2. The sequence was collected from a woman in her late teens or twenties in good health. The sequenced material came from memory (CD45RO+) T cells sorted from blood. CDR3 loop: CASSLALSGGQETQYF. The CDR3 region has the DNA TGTGCCAGCAGTTTAGCGCTTAGCGGGGGGCAAGAGACCCAGTACTTC.